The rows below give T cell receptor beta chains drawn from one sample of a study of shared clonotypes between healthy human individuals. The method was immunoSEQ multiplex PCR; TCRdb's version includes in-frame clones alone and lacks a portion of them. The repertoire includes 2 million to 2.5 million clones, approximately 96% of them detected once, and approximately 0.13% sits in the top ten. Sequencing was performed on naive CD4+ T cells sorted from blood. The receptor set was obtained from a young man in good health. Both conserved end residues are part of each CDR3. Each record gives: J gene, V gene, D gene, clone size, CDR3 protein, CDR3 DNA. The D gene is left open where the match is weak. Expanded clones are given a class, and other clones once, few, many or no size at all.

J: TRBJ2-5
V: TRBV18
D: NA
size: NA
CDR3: CASSPLTQETQYF
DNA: TGTGCCAGCTCACCTTTGACCCAAGAGACCCAGTACTTC

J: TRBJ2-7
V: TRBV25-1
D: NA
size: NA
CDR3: CASSEYNGRGSYEQYF
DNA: TGTGCCAGCAGTGAATATAACGGCAGGGGCTCCTACGAGCAGTACTTC

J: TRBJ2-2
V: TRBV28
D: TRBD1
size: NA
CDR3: CAVRDRANTGELFF
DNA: TGTGCCGTCCGGGACAGGGCGAACACCGGGGAGCTGTTTTTT

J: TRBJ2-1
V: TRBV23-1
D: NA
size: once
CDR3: CASSRAGACNEQFF
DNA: TGCGCCAGCAGTCGGGCAGGCGCATGCAATGAGCAGTTCTTC

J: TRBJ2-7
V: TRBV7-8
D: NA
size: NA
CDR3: CASSLELGTNYEQYF
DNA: TGTGCCAGCAGCTTAGAATTAGGGACAAACTACGAGCAGTACTTC

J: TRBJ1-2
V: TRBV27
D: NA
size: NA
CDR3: CASSLARGQEVYGYTF
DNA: TGTGCCAGCAGTTTAGCCCGGGGGCAGGAGGTCTATGGCTACACCTTC

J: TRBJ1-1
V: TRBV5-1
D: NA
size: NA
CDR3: CASSLENLNTEAFF
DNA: TGCGCCAGCAGCTTGGAAAATCTGAACACTGAAGCTTTCTTT

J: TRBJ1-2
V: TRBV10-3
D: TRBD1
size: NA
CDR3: CAISQGQGTGNYGYTF
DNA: TGTGCCATCAGTCAGGGACAGGGGACAGGTAACTATGGCTACACCTTC

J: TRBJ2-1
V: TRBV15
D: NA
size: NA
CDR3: CATSPRNTYNEQFF
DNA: TGTGCCACCAGCCCCCGGAACACCTACAATGAGCAGTTCTTC

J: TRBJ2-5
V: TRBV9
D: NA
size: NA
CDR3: CASSVSKGQGWQETQYF
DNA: TGTGCCAGCAGCGTATCCAAGGGGCAAGGGTGGCAAGAGACCCAGTACTTC

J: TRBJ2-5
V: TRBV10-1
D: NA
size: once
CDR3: CASSESSHTQYF
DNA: TGCGCCAGCAGTGAGTCATCGCATACCCAGTACTTC

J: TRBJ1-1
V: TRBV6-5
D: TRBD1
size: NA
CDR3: CASSYHGRGITEAFF
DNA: TGTGCCAGCAGTTACCATGGCAGGGGGATCACTGAAGCTTTCTTT

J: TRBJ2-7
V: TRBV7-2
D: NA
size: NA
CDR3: CASSPSLGPFDEQYF
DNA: TGTGCCAGCAGCCCGTCTCTAGGGCCCTTCGACGAGCAGTACTTC

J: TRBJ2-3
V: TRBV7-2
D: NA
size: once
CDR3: CASSLVGSGSTDTQYF
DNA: TGTGCCAGCAGCTTAGTAGGTAGCGGAAGCACAGATACGCAGTATTTT

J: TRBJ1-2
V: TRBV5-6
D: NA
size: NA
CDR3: CASSYQGRENYGYTF
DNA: TGTGCCAGCAGCTACCAGGGCAGGGAAAACTATGGCTACACCTTC

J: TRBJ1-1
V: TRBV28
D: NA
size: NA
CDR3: CASSPPRIAEAFF
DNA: TGTGCCAGCAGTCCCCCCCGTATCGCTGAAGCTTTCTTT

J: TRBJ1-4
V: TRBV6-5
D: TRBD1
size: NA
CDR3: CASSRDSGDEKLFF
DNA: TGTGCCAGCAGTCGGGACAGTGGAGATGAAAAACTGTTTTTT

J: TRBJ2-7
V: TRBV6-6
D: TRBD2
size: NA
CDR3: CASSRLGGGVYEQYF
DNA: TGTGCCAGCAGCCGCCTCGGGGGAGGGGTCTACGAGCAGTACTTC

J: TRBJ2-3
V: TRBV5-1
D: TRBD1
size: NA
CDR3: CASSSRDRVADTQYF
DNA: TGCGCCAGCAGTTCAAGAGACAGGGTTGCAGATACGCAGTATTTT

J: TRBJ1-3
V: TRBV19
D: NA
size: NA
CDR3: CASSTETDTIYF
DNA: TGTGCCAGTAGTACTGAGACTGACACCATATATTTT

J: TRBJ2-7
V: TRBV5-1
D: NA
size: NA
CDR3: CASSLEASAGEQYF
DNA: TGCGCCAGCAGCTTGGAAGCGTCCGCGGGGGAGCAGTACTTC

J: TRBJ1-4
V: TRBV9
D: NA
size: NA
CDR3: CASSADPRAQNGEKLFF
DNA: TGTGCCAGCAGCGCAGACCCTCGGGCCCAGAATGGTGAAAAACTGTTTTTT

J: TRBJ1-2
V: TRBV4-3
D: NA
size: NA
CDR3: CASSQESGGNYGYTF
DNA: TGCGCCAGCAGCCAAGAGTCCGGGGGCAACTATGGCTACACCTTC

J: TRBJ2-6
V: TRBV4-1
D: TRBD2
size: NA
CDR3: CASSPQRGAGLLTGANVLTF
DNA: TGCGCCAGCAGCCCGCAGCGGGGGGCCGGTTTATTGACTGGGGCCAACGTCCTGACTTTC

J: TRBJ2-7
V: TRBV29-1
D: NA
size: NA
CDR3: CSVGGGGAPLYEQYF
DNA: TGCAGCGTTGGAGGGGGCGGGGCCCCCCTCTACGAGCAGTACTTC

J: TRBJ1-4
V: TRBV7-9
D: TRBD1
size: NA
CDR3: CASSLDAGGNEKLFF
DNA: TGTGCCAGCAGCTTAGATGCAGGGGGAAACGAAAAACTGTTTTTT

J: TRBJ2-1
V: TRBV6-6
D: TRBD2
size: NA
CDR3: CASSKLATASYNEQFF
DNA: TGTGCCAGCAGTAAACTAGCGACCGCCTCCTACAATGAGCAGTTCTTC

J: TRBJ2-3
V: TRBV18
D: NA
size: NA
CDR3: CASSPSSGLADTQYF
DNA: TGTGCCAGCTCCCCGTCAAGCGGATTAGCAGATACGCAGTATTTT

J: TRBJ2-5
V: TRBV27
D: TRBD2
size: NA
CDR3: CASRPAGGPETQYF
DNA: TGTGCCAGCAGACCAGCGGGAGGGCCGGAGACCCAGTACTTC

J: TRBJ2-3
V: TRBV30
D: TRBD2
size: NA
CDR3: CAWSHSLASGMGVRGTDTQYF
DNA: TGTGCCTGGAGTCACTCTTTGGCTAGCGGGATGGGCGTCAGGGGCACAGATACGCAGTATTTT

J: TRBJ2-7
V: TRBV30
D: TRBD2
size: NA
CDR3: CAWSLLRTSGGSYEQYF
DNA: TGTGCCTGGAGTCTGTTGAGGACTAGCGGGGGGTCCTACGAGCAGTACTTC

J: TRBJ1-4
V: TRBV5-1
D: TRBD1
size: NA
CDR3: CASSWDSRINEKLFF
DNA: TGCGCCAGCAGCTGGGACAGTAGGATTAATGAAAAACTGTTTTTT

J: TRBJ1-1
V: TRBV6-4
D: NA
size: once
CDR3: CASSDVAGTKAFF
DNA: TGTGCCAGCAGTGACGTGGCAGGGACAAAAGCTTTCTTT

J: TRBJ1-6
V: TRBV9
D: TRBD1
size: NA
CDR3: CASSGGDRVSPLHF
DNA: TGTGCCAGCAGCGGAGGAGACAGGGTCTCACCCCTCCACTTT

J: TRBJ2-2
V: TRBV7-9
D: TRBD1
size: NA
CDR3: CATPYPDRGVTGELFF
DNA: TGTGCCACCCCATACCCGGACAGGGGAGTCACCGGGGAGCTGTTTTTT